Sequencing of this T cell receptor beta chain was carried out in a study of blood T cell repertoires in COVID-19. This clone appeared a few times. The CDR3 totals 13 residues. Germline V gene sequence: CDR1 SQVTM, CDR2 ANQGSEA. V trimming: 7 bases; J trimming: 2 bases; junction bases outside the gene matches: 7. Clones were read by immunoSEQ multiplex PCR, and TCRdb kept only the in-frame ones, dropping some. The repertoire holds about 180,000 clones, around 86% seen once, with under 10% in the top ten. The chain joins TRBV29-1 to TRBJ2-5; 7 bases line up with TRBD2. This clonotype originated in a woman aged 70 to 79 with COVID-19, enrolled during active disease. The sample consisted of peripheral blood. The CDR3 is CSGARGVQETQYF. The CDR3 region has the DNA TGCAGCGGGGCTCGGGGGGTTCAAGAGACCCAGTACTTC.